This entry is about one TCR beta chain. Its antigen is unidentified. Other DNA sequences within the sample encode an identical CDR3. Per the germline V gene, CDR1 is KGHSH and CDR2 is LQKENI. The CDR3 spans 15 residues. The germline V and J ends were trimmed by 3 bases and 0 bases, with 8 bases remaining between them. This sample was taken from a study of shared clonotypes between healthy human individuals. Clones were read by immunoSEQ multiplex PCR, and TCRdb kept only the in-frame ones, dropping some. Of more than 900,000 clones in the sample, more than 75% were seen once. Broader study findings: Deeper or shallower sequencing was expected to change how clonotypes are shared among donors. Among several donors, approximately 5% of naive CD4 clonotypes were found in common. Lower generation probabilities were found for non-shared clonotypes than for those shared by all four donors. It was only blood that was sampled, and tissue repertoires likely differ.

The sequenced sample was memory CD4+ T cells from PBMCs. Subset of the sample: CD45RA-negative fraction. This receptor was taken from a man between 18 and 35 years old in good health. Some clones in this sample may be carry-over from other donors' samples. The chain combines TRBV18 with TRBJ1-4; perhaps TRBD1 as D (6 bases). The CDR3 protein is CASSPRTATNEKLFF. In DNA form, the CDR3 reads TGTGCCAGCTCACCCCGGACAGCAACTAATGAAAAACTGTTTTTT.